Following are 19 T cell receptor beta chains from one sample sequenced in a study of OX40 agonist ivuxolimab in advanced cancers. TCRdb's table, derived via immunoSEQ multiplex PCR, lists solely in-frame clones and lacks some. Of around 56,000 clones in the sample, about 89% were seen once. The specimen comprised CD4+ or CD8+ T cells sorted from blood, sampled in a trial of the OX40 agonist ivuxolimab. The source is an adult with an advanced solid tumor such as melanoma, head and neck, liver or kidney cancer.

This sequence joins TRBV6-1 and TRBJ2-1; possibly TRBD1 for D (6 bases). Trimming cost V 2 bases and J 8 bases, with 13 bases left between them. Looked up from germline, CDR1 is MNHNS and CDR2 is SASEGT. The CDR3 consists of 14 residues. In DNA, the CDR3 is TGTGCCAGCAGTGAAATGGGCAGGGGCGATGAGCAGTTCTTC. Translation gives CASSEMGRGDEQFF.

The chain is built from TRBV5-1 and TRBJ1-4; 7 bases are shared with TRBD1. The ends lost 1 base at V and 4 bases at J; junction bases unmatched: 4. The CDR3 runs 15 residues. CDR1 and CDR2 (germline): SGHRS, YFSETQ. Here the CDR3 DNA reads TGCGCCAGCAGCTTGAACAGGGGAAGTAATGAAAAACTGTTTTTT. It is translated as CASSLNRGSNEKLFF.

This clone was recorded once. The genes are TRBV28 and TRBJ2-7, with D hard to call. Germline V CDR1 and CDR2: MDHEN, SYDVKM. There are 12 residues in the CDR3. V was shortened by 3 bases and J by 2 bases, with 5 bases between the two germline ends. The CDR3 sequence: CASSLPAYEQYF. The CDR3 DNA reads TGTGCCAGCAGTTTGCCGGCCTACGAGCAGTACTTC.

The chain has TRBV19 and TRBJ2-7; D tentatively fits TRBD1 or TRBD2 (5 bases each). Germline V gene sequence: CDR1 LNHDA, CDR2 SQIVND (reference sequence). The CDR3 totals 13 residues. V was pared by 3 bases and J by 6 bases, with 12 bases between. CDR3 sequence reads: CASSIQGEVEQYF. The CDR3 region has the DNA TGTGCCAGTAGTATCCAGGGAGAAGTCGAGCAGTACTTC. The entire variable domain, with the rest obtained from reference TRBV19 and TRBJ2-7, is as follows: DGGITQSPKYLFRKEGQNVTLSCEQNLNHDAMYWYRQDPGQGLRLIYYSQIVNDFQKGDIAEGYSVSREKKESFPLTVTSAQKNPTAFYLCASSIQGEVEQYFGPGTRLTVT.

This clone was seen just once. The V gene is TRBV2, the J gene TRBJ2-1; the D is unclear. Germline V gene data show CDR1 as SNHLY and CDR2 as FYNNEI. The V gene lost 1 base and the J gene lost 7 bases, with 5 bases spanning the gap. CDR3 size: 12 residues. DNA for the CDR3: TGTGCCAGCAGTGAAGTGGGTAATGAGCAGTTCTTC. Protein product: CASSEVGNEQFF.

This sequence joins TRBV5-1 and TRBJ2-1, with D possibly TRBD1 on 6 matching bases. There are 15 residues in the CDR3. V lost 2 bases and J 6 bases, leaving 15 bases between the germline ends. Germline V gives CDR1 SGHRS, CDR2 YFSETQ. CDR3 DNA sequence: TGCGCCAGCAGCTTACAGGGAACATTGTCCAATGAGCAGTTCTTC. It translates to CASSLQGTLSNEQFF.

The chain recombines TRBV4-3 with TRBJ1-1, with no clear D. There are 14 residues in the CDR3. The V gene's germline CDR1 is LGHNA and CDR2 YSLEER. V shed 4 bases and J shed 11 bases, with 20 bases lying between them. CDR3 sequence (DNA): TGCGCCAGCAGCCCGGAGGGAGAAGCAGAGCGGGCTTTCTTT. It codes for CASSPEGEAERAFF.

The rearrangement links TRBV4-1 to TRBJ1-2; 8 nucleotides align to TRBD1. Germline CDR1 is MGHRA and CDR2 is YSYEKL. The CDR3 sequence is 14 residues long. The trim removed 2 bases at V and 4 bases at J, leaving 3 bases unmatched. The CDR3 sequence is CASSQPTGGYGYTF. The CDR3 bases are TGCGCCAGCAGCCAACCCACAGGGGGCTATGGCTACACCTTC.

Only a few counts were recorded for this clone. The rearrangement uses TRBV7-2 and TRBJ2-7; no clear D. The V gene's germline CDR1 is SGHTA and CDR2 FQGNSA. The CDR3 totals 14 residues. V was trimmed by 2 bases and J by 0 bases, leaving 8 bases between them. This chain's CDR3 is CASSLNPPSYEQYF. CDR3 DNA: TGTGCCAGCAGCTTAAATCCCCCCTCCTACGAGCAGTACTTC.

J is TRBJ1-2 and V is TRBV18; 9 bases are a match to TRBD1. The germline V gene has CDR1 KGHSH and CDR2 LQKENI. Trimming cost V 2 bases and J 5 bases; bases outside gene matches: 6. This CDR3 comprises 15 residues. For the CDR3, the DNA is TGTGCCAGCTCACCAGGGGCCGGGACAGGGTATGGCTACACCTTC. As protein: CASSPGAGTGYGYTF.

The rearrangement links TRBV18 to TRBJ2-5; D may be TRBD2 (5 bases). Germline-derived CDR1 and CDR2 are KGHSH and LQKENI. This CDR3 is built from 16 residues. Trimming pared 0 bases from V and 4 bases from J, leaving 15 bases between. In DNA, the CDR3 is TGTGCCAGCTCACCACCGTTGGGAGCTAGTGGAGAGACCCAGTACTTC. Its protein is CASSPPLGASGETQYF.

The chain joins TRBV10-3 to TRBJ1-5; D call uncertain. V was trimmed by 0 bases and J by 2 bases, leaving 8 bases between them. CDR1 is ENHRY, CDR2 SYGVKD, per germline. The CDR3 consists of 15 residues. The CDR3 loop reads CAISESTVRNQPQHF. The CDR3, as DNA: TGTGCCATCAGTGAGTCGACGGTTCGCAATCAGCCCCAGCATTTT.

The V and J genes are TRBV7-8 and TRBJ2-5; D not resolved. The J call is in doubt because the DNA end fits TRBJ2-7 better. This CDR3 is 13 amino acids long. Germline V gene sequence: CDR1 SGHVS, CDR2 FQNEAQ. Here the CDR3 DNA reads TGTGCCAGCAGCCTCACCCGGGCCTACGAGCAGTACTTC. Translation: CASSLTRAYEQYF.

The chain uses TRBV18 and TRBJ2-3; perhaps TRBD1 as D (6 bases). Trimming removed 4 bases from V and 0 bases from J, with 11 bases in between. This CDR3 has 15 amino acids. Germline CDR1 reads KGHSH; CDR2 reads LQKENI. The CDR3, as DNA: TGTGCCAGCTCACTGGGACAATTAAGCACAGATACGCAGTATTTT. Its translation is CASSLGQLSTDTQYF.

The V and J genes are TRBV6-5 and TRBJ2-3, with 13 bases matching TRBD2. Germline loops: CDR1 MNHEY, CDR2 SVGAGI. CDR3 length: 16 amino acids. V lost 4 bases to trimming and J lost 5 bases; unmatched junction nucleotides: 6. Here the CDR3 DNA reads TGTGCCAGCAGTTTCAGGACTAGCGGGAGAGAAGATACGCAGTATTTT. Translated: CASSFRTSGREDTQYF.

The genes are TRBV7-6 and TRBJ2-2; 8 bases match TRBD1. V dropped 5 bases and J dropped 1; count of bases not matched to a gene: 6. The CDR3 length is 16 residues. CDR1 and CDR2 from the germline V gene are SGHVS and FNYEAQ. The CDR3, as DNA: TGTGCCAGCAGCCGACAGGGGTCTCTGAACACCGGGGAGCTGTTTTTT. Translating gives CASSRQGSLNTGELFF.

The count of this clone is one. DNA of the CDR3: TGCAGTGGGCGGGGCGGCGTGAACGCTTTCTTT. Amino acids: CSGRGGVNAFF. This rearrangement joins TRBV20-1 to TRBJ1-1; D is perhaps TRBD1 (5 bases). The V gene lost 7 bases and the J gene lost 11 bases, with 17 bases spanning the gap. This CDR3 has 11 residues. Germline values: CDR1 DFQATT, CDR2 SNEGSKA (reference sequence).

The gene calls are TRBV18 and TRBJ2-1, with D possibly TRBD1 on 5 matching bases. The V gene lost 3 bases and the J gene lost 3 bases, with 15 bases spanning the gap. Germline values: CDR1 KGHSH, CDR2 LQKENI. This CDR3 is 16 amino acids long. CDR3 sequence reads: CASSPYRPSNYNEQFF. As DNA, the CDR3 is TGTGCCAGCTCACCGTACAGGCCCTCTAACTACAATGAGCAGTTCTTC.

The chain has TRBV28 and TRBJ1-4; D is undetermined. CDR1 and CDR2 (germline): MDHEN, SYDVKM. This CDR3 has 14 residues. V was cut by 7 bases and J by 8 bases, with 17 bases left in between. This chain's CDR3 is CASTLGNGREKLFF. DNA for the CDR3: TGTGCCAGCACCCTGGGTAACGGGAGGGAAAAACTGTTTTTT. The full variable domain, in which reference TRBV28 and TRBJ1-4 provide the parts outside the CDR3, is DVKVTQSSRYLVKRTGEKVFLECVQDMDHENMFWYRQDPGLGLRLIYFSYDVKMKEKGDIPEGYSVSREKKERFSLILESASTNQTSMYLCASTLGNGREKLFFGSGTQLSVL.